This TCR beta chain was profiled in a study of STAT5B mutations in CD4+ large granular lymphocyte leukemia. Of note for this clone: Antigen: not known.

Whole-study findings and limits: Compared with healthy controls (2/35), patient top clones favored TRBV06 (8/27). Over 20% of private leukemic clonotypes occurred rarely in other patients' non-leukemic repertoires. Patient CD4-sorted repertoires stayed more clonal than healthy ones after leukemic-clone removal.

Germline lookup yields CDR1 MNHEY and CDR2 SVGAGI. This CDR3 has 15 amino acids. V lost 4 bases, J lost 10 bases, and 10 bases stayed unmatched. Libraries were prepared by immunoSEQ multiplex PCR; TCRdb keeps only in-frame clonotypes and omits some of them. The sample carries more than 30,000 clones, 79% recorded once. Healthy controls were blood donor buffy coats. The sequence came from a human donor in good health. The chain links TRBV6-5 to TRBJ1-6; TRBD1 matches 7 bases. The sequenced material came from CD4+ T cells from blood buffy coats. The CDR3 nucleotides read TGTGCCAGCAGTTTATCGACAGGGTATACGTCACCCCTCCACTTT. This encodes CASSLSTGYTSPLHF.